This T cell receptor (beta chain) is from a study of long-term antiretroviral therapy in people with HIV. On this clone: Its antigen is as yet unknown.

V was trimmed by 1 base and J by 0 bases, leaving 10 bases between them. Germline V gene data show CDR1 as SGHVS and CDR2 as FNYEAQ. There are 16 residues in the CDR3. General study findings and limits: Collection of the blood, which took place between the mid-2000s and the late 2010s, possibly occurred under older ART regimens.

Researchers ran immunoSEQ v3.0 at survey level. Here immunoSEQ multiplex PCR was the method, and the copy in TCRdb shows in-frame clones only, minus some. The sample lists fewer than 20,000 clones, 80% to 85% occurring once. This sequence was found in a man aged 45 to 65 with HIV. Specimen: unsorted PBMCs, collected 0.3 years before starting antiretroviral therapy. The chain recombines TRBV7-6 with TRBJ1-5; the D gene is possibly TRBD1 (5 bases). The DNA of the CDR3 is TGTGCCAGCAGCTTAGGGACACCAAATAGCAATCAGCCCCAGCATTTT. This translates into CASSLGTPNSNQPQHF.